The source of this T cell receptor beta chain is a study of blood T cell repertoires in COVID-19. Turning to the study itself: Italy, Spain and the United States were the sources of the convalescent and acute COVID-19 samples. PBMCs, B-cell-depleted T cells, or T cells were the source of the cDNA or gDNA that made up the material.

Sequencing was performed with immunoSEQ multiplex PCR; in TCRdb, only in-frame clones are kept and a portion is missing. The table lists 100,000 or so clones, roughly 78% of them singletons. The CDR3 covers 15 residues. Losses at the gene ends were 6 bases for V and 8 bases for J; bases not matched to a gene: 13. Germline CDR1 is SGHRS and CDR2 is YFSETQ. V usage is TRBV5-1 and J usage is TRBJ1-4; TRBD1 aligns across 7 bases. The TCR comes from an elderly woman with acute or convalescent COVID-19. Sequencing input: peripheral blood. The CDR3 loop is CASKFESRGGEKLFF. In DNA form, the CDR3 reads TGCGCCAGCAAATTCGAATCCAGAGGGGGCGAAAAACTGTTTTTT.